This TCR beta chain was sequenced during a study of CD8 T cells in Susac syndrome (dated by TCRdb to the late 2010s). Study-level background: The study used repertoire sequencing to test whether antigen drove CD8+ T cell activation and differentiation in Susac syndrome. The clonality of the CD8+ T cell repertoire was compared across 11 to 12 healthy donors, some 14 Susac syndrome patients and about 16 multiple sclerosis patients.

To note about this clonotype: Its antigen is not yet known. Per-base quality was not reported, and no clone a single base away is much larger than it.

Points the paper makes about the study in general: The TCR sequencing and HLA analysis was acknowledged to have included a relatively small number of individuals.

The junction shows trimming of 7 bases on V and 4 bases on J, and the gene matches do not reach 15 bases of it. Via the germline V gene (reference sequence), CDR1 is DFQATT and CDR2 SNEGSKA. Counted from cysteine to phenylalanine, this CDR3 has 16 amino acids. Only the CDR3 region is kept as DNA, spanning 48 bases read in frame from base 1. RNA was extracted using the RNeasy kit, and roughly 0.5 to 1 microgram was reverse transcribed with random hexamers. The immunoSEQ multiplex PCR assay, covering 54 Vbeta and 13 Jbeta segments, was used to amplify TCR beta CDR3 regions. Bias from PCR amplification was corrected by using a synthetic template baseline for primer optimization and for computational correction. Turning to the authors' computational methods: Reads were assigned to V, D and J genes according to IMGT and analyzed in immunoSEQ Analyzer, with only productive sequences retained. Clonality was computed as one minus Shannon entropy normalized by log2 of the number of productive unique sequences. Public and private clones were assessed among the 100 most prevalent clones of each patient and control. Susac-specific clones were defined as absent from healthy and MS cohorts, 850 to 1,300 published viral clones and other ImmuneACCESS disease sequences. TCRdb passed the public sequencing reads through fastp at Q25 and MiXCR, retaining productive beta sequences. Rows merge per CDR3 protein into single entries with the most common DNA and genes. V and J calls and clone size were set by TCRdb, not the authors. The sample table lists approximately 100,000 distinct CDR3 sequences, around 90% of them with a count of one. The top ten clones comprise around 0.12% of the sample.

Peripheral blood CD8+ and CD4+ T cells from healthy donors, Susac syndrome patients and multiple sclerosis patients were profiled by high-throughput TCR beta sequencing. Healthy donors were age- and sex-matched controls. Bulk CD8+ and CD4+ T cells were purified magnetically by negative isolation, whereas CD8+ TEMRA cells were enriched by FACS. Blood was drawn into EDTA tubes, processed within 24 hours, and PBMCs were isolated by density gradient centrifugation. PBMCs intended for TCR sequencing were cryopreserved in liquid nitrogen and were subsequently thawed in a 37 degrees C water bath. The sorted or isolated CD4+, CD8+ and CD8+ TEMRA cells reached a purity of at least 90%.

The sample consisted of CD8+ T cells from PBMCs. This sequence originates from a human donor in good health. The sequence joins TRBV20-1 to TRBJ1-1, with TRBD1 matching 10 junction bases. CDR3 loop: CSDPRDRGFGGTEAFF. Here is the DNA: TGCAGTGACCCAAGGGACAGGGGATTCGGCGGCACTGAAGCTTTCTTT.